What follows is one TCR beta chain and its context. Antigen specificity is unknown. Documented time point: sample taken at primary tumor resection. Whole RNA obtained from tumor, nontumor lung or frozen PBMC underwent sequencing without sorting. Patients with untreated early-stage non-small cell lung cancer, numbering 72, were the donors. Trimming stripped 0 bases from V and 2 bases from J, with 13 bases between. The CDR3 is made up of 16 amino acids. Germline CDR1 and CDR2: SGHRS and YFSETQ. This record comes from a study of spatial heterogeneity in lung cancer. Study in general: Among detected sequences, beta-chain ones consistently exceeded alpha-chain ones in number.

Every TCR cDNA molecule bore a unique molecular identifier. TCRdb passed the 5' RACE reads through MiXCR, listing each CDR3 protein once. The sample has about 92,000 distinct CDR3 sequences, about 12% seen once. Study results and limitations: Ubiquitous expanded tumor TCRs surfaced in blood more at resection than they did at follow-up.

This TCR was recovered from a male donor with early-stage non-small cell lung cancer. The J gene is TRBJ2-3, the V gene TRBV5-1, with D possibly matching TRBD2 (6 bases). The material sequenced was PBMCs, taken at surgery. CDR3: CASSLGGGTHTDTQYF. CDR3 nucleotides: TGCGCCAGCAGCTTGGGAGGAGGGACCCACACAGATACGCAGTATTTT.